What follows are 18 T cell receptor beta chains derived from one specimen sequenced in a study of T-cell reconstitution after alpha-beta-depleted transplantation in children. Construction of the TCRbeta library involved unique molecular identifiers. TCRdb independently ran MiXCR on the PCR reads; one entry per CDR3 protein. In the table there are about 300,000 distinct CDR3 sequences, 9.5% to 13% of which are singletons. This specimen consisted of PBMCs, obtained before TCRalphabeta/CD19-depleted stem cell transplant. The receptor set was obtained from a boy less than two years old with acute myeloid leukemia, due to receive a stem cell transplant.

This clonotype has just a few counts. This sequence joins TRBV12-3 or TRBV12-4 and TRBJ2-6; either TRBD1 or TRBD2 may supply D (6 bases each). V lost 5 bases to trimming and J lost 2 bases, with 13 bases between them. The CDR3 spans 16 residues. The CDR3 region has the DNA TGTGCCAGCAGTCCGACGGGGGCTGCTGGGGCCAACGTCCTGACTTTC. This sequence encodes CASSPTGAAGANVLTF.

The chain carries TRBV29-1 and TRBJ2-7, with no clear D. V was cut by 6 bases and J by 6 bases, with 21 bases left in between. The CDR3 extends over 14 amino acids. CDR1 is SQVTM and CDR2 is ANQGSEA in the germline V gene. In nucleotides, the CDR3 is TGCAGCGTCACATCTGCGCCCCACCCCGGCGAGCAGTACTTC. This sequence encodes CSVTSAPHPGEQYF.

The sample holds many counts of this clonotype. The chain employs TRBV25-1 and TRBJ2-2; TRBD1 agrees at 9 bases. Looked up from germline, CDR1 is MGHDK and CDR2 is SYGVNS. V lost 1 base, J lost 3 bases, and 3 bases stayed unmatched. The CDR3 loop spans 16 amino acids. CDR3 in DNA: TGTGCCAGCAGTGAATCGGGACAGGGAGACACCGGGGAGCTGTTTTTT. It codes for CASSESGQGDTGELFF.

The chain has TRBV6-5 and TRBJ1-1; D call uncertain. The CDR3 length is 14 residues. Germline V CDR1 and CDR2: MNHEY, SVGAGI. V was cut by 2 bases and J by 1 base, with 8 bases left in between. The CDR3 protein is CASSYRRPNTEAFF. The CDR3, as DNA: TGTGCCAGCAGTTACAGGCGGCCGAACACTGAAGCTTTCTTT.

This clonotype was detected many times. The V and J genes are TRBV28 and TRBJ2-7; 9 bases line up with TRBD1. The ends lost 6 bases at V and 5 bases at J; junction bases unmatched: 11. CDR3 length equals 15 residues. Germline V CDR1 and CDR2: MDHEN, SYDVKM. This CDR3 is CASRLAAGQGNEQYF. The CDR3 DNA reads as TGTGCCAGCAGACTGGCGGCGGGACAGGGCAACGAGCAGTACTTC.

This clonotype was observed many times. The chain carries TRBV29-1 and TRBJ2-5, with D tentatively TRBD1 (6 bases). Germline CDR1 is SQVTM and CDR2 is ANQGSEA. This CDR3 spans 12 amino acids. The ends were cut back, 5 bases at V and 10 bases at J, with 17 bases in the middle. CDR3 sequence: CSVYGSQGLQYF. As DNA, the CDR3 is TGCAGCGTTTATGGGTCGCAGGGGCTCCAGTACTTC.

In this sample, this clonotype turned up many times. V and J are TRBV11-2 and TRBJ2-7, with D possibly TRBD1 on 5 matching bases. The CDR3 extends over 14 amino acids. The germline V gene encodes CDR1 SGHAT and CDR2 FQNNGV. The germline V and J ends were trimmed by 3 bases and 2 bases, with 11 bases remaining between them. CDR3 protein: CASSLSAGPYEQYF. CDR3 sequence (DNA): TGTGCCAGCAGCTTGTCCGCAGGGCCCTACGAGCAGTACTTC. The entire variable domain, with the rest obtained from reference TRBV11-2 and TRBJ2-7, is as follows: EAGVAQSPRYKIIEKRQSVAFWCNPISGHATLYWYQQILGQGPKLLIQFQNNGVVDDSQLPKDRFSAERLKGVDSTLKIQPAKLEDSAVYLCASSLSAGPYEQYFGPGTRLTVT.

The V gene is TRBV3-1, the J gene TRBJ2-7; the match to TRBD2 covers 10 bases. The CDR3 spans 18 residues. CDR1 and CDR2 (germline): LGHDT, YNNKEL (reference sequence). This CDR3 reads CTICYFPSGRGGDYEQYF. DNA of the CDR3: TGTACCATCTGCTATTTTCCGAGCGGGAGGGGGGGGGACTACGAGCAGTACTTC.

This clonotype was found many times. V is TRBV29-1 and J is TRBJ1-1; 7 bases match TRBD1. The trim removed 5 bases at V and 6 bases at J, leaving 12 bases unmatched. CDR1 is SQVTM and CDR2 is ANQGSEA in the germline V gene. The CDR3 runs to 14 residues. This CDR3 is CSVHSEGAFAEAFF. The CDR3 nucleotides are TGCAGCGTTCATTCCGAGGGGGCGTTCGCTGAAGCTTTCTTT.

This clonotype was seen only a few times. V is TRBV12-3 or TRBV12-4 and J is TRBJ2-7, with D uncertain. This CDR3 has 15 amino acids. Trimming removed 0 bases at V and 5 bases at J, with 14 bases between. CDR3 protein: CASSLAALKGHEQYF. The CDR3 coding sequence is TGTGCCAGCAGTTTAGCGGCGTTAAAAGGGCACGAGCAGTACTTC.

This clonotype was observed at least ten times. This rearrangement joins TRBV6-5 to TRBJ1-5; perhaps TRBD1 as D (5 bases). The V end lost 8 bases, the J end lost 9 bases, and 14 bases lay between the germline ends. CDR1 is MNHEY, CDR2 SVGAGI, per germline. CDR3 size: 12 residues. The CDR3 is CASLLGAGPQHF. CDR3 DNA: TGTGCCAGCTTACTCGGGGCCGGGCCCCAGCATTTT.

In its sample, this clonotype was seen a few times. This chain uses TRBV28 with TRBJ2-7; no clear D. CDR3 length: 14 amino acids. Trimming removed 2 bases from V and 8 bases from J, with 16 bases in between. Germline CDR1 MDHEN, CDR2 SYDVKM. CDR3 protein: CASSLRLLFAKQYF. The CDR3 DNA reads TGTGCCAGCAGTTTAAGGCTTCTATTCGCAAAGCAGTACTTC. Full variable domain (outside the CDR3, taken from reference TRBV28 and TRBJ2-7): DVKVTQSSRYLVKRTGEKVFLECVQDMDHENMFWYRQDPGLGLRLIYFSYDVKMKEKGDIPEGYSVSREKKERFSLILESASTNQTSMYLCASSLRLLFAKQYFGPGTRLTVT.

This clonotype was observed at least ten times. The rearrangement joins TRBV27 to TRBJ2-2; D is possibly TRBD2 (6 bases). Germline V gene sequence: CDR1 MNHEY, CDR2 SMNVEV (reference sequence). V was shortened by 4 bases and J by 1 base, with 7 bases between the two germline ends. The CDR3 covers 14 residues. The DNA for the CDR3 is TGTGCCAGCAGTTGGAGGGGGAACACCGGGGAGCTGTTTTTT. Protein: CASSWRGNTGELFF.

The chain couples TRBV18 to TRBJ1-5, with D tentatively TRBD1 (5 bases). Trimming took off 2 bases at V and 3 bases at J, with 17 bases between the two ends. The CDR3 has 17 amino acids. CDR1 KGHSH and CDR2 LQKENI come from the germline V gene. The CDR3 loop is CASSPYEAGQANQPQHF. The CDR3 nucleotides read TGTGCCAGCTCACCATACGAGGCAGGGCAGGCCAATCAGCCCCAGCATTTT.

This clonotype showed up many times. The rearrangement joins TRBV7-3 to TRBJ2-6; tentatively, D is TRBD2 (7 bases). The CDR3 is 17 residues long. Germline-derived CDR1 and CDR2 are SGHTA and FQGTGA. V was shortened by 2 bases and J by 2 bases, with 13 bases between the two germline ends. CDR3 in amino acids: CASSLGGAGTGANVLTF. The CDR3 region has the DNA TGTGCCAGCAGCTTAGGGGGGGCAGGGACTGGGGCCAACGTCCTGACTTTC.

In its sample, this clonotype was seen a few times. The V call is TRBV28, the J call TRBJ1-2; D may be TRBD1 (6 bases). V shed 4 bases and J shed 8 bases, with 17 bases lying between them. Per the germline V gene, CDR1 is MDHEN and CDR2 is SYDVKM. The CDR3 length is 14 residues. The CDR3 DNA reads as TGTGCCAGCAGTTCAACCGGGACACAAGTCGGCTACACCTTC. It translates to CASSSTGTQVGYTF.

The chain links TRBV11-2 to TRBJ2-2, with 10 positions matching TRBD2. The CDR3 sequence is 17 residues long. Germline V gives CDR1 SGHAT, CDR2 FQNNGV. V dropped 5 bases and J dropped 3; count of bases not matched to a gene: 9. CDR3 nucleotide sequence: TGTGCCAGCAGCCCGGGGACTAGCGCTCTCCACACCGGGGAGCTGTTTTTT. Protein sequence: CASSPGTSALHTGELFF.

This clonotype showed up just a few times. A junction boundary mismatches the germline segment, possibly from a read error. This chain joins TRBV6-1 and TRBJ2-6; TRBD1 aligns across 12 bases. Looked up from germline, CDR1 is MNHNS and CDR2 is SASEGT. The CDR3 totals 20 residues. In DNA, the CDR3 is TGTGCCAGCTGTGACAGTCCGGGACAGGGGGCGCTGGGTGGGGCCAACGTCCTGACTTTC. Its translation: CASCDSPGQGALGGANVLTF.